These T cell receptor beta chains were read from a single sample in a study of T-cell reconstitution after alpha-beta-depleted transplantation in children. From the PCR reads, TCRdb called clonotypes with MiXCR, one entry per CDR3 protein. Of around 960,000 distinct CDR3 sequences listed, under 30% were seen once; the top ten hold about 28%. This specimen was PBMCs, mostly from graft donor cells, taken 360 days after TCRalphabeta/CD19-depleted stem cell transplant. All receptors come from a boy less than two years old who had a stem cell transplant for SCID, so the T cells may come from the graft donor. CDR3s include the opening cysteine and the closing phenylalanine or tryptophan. A D gene is named only where the DNA matches it firmly. The listing skips clone size in some rows; elsewhere it reads once, few, many or a size class.

J gene: TRBJ2-3; clone size: NA; V gene: TRBV24-1; D gene: TRBD2; CDR3 protein: CATSTPGTSLADTQYF; CDR3 DNA: TGTGCCACCAGTACACCTGGGACTAGTCTGGCAGATACGCAGTATTTT
J gene: TRBJ2-2; clone size: once; V gene: TRBV15; D gene: NA; CDR3 protein: CATSRDRIPNTGELFF; CDR3 DNA: TGTGCCACCAGCAGGGACAGAATTCCGAACACCGGGGAGCTGTTTTTT
J gene: TRBJ2-7; clone size: NA; V gene: TRBV7-2; D gene: NA; CDR3 protein: CASSSIGLNGYEQYF; CDR3 DNA: TGTGCCAGCAGCTCCATTGGCCTAAATGGGTACGAGCAGTACTTC
J gene: TRBJ2-1; clone size: few; V gene: TRBV12-3/TRBV12-4; D gene: TRBD2; CDR3 protein: CASSSDSGKQFF; CDR3 DNA: TGTGCCAGCAGTTCCGACAGCGGGAAGCAGTTCTTC
J gene: TRBJ2-7; clone size: NA; V gene: TRBV4-3; D gene: NA; CDR3 protein: CASSERGEGIAPYEQYF; CDR3 DNA: TGCGCCAGCAGCGAGAGGGGGGAGGGGATTGCCCCCTACGAGCAGTACTTC
J gene: TRBJ2-2; clone size: NA; V gene: TRBV5-1; D gene: TRBD1; CDR3 protein: CASSFPTGTESTGELFF; CDR3 DNA: TGCGCCAGCAGCTTCCCTACCGGGACAGAAAGCACCGGGGAGCTGTTTTTT
J gene: TRBJ1-5; clone size: NA; V gene: TRBV7-9; D gene: NA; CDR3 protein: CASSPSTGQPQHF; CDR3 DNA: TGTGCCAGCAGCCCCTCCACAGGGCAGCCCCAGCATTTT
J gene: TRBJ2-7; clone size: NA; V gene: TRBV20-1; D gene: NA; CDR3 protein: CSGSSIGPYEQYF; CDR3 DNA: TGCAGTGGCAGCTCGATAGGCCCCTACGAGCAGTACTTC
J gene: TRBJ2-5; clone size: few; V gene: TRBV20-1; D gene: NA; CDR3 protein: CSAPEVGLGETQYF; CDR3 DNA: TGCAGTGCTCCGGAGGTGGGCCTGGGGGAGACCCAGTACTTC
J gene: TRBJ2-6; clone size: NA; V gene: TRBV11-2; D gene: NA; CDR3 protein: CASRGTRSGANVLTF; CDR3 DNA: TGTGCCAGCAGAGGAACTAGGTCTGGGGCCAACGTCCTGACTTTC
J gene: TRBJ1-1; clone size: few; V gene: TRBV5-1; D gene: NA; CDR3 protein: CASRPQGPDPNTEAFF; CDR3 DNA: TGCGCCAGCAGGCCGCAGGGTCCCGACCCGAACACTGAAGCTTTCTTT
J gene: TRBJ2-3; clone size: many; V gene: TRBV5-1; D gene: TRBD2; CDR3 protein: CASSLTQAGVRTDTQYF; CDR3 DNA: TGCGCCAGCAGCCTCACTCAAGCGGGGGTGCGCACAGATACGCAGTATTTT
J gene: TRBJ2-3; clone size: NA; V gene: TRBV29-1; D gene: TRBD2; CDR3 protein: CSVDKGSGDTDTQYF; CDR3 DNA: TGCAGCGTTGATAAGGGGAGCGGGGACACAGATACGCAGTATTTT
J gene: TRBJ2-2; clone size: once; V gene: TRBV15; D gene: NA; CDR3 protein: CATGDSSRGGELFF; CDR3 DNA: TGTGCCACCGGAGACAGTTCCCGCGGGGGGGAGCTGTTTTTT
J gene: TRBJ1-6; clone size: NA; V gene: TRBV7-9; D gene: NA; CDR3 protein: CASSLNNSPLHF; CDR3 DNA: TGTGCCAGCAGCTTAAATAATTCACCCCTCCACTTT
J gene: TRBJ2-3; clone size: NA; V gene: TRBV5-1; D gene: NA; CDR3 protein: CASNPGSVSFGGRQYF; CDR3 DNA: TGCGCCAGCAATCCCGGTTCGGTTTCTTTCGGGGGACGGCAGTATTTT
J gene: TRBJ2-1; clone size: few; V gene: TRBV12-3/TRBV12-4; D gene: TRBD2; CDR3 protein: CASSLIGAGGRLHEQFF; CDR3 DNA: TGTGCCAGCAGTTTGATCGGAGCGGGGGGGCGTTTGCATGAGCAGTTCTTC
J gene: TRBJ2-5; clone size: NA; V gene: TRBV5-6; D gene: TRBD2; CDR3 protein: CASSLVGSGGTQETQYF; CDR3 DNA: TGTGCCAGCAGCTTGGTTGGTAGCGGGGGGACGCAAGAGACCCAGTACTTC
J gene: TRBJ2-7; clone size: many; V gene: TRBV9; D gene: TRBD2; CDR3 protein: CASSAGGDHTYEQYF; CDR3 DNA: TGTGCCAGCAGCGCCGGGGGGGACCATACTTACGAGCAGTACTTC